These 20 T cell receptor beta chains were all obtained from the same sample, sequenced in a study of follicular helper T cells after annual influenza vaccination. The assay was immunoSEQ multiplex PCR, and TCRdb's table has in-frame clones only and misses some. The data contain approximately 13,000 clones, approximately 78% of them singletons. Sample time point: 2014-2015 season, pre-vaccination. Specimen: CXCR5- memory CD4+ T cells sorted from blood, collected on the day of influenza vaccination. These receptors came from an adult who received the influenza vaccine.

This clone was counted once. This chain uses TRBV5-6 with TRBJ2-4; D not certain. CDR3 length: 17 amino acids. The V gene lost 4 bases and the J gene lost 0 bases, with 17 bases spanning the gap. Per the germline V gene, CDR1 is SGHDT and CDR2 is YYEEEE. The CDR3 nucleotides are TGTGCCAGCAGCCCTTCATCTTTGTGGTTAGCCAAAAACATTCAGTACTTC. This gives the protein CASSPSSLWLAKNIQYF.

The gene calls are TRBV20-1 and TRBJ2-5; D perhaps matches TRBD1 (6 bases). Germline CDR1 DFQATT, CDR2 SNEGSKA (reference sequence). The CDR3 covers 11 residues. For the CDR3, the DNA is TGCAGCCCACAGGGAGAAGAGACCCAGTACTTC. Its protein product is CSPQGEETQYF.

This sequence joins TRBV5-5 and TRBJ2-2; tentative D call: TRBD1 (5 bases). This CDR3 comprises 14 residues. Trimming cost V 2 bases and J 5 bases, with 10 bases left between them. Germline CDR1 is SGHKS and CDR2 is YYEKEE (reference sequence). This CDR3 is CASSFPRATGELFF. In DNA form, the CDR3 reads TGTGCCAGCAGCTTCCCCAGGGCAACCGGGGAGCTGTTTTTT.

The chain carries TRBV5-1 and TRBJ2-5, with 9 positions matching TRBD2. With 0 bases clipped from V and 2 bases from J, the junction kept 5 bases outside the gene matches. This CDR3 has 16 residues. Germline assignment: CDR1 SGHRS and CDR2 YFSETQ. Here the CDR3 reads CASSLAPSGVQETQYF. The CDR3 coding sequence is TGCGCCAGCAGCTTGGCCCCTAGCGGGGTGCAAGAGACCCAGTACTTC.

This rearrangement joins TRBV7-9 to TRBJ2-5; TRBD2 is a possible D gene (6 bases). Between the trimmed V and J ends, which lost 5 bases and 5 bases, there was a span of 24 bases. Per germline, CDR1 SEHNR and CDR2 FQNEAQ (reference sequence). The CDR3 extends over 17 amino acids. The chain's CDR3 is CASSPGTGTHFVETQYF. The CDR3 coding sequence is TGTGCCAGCAGCCCAGGGACCGGGACTCACTTTGTTGAGACCCAGTACTTC.

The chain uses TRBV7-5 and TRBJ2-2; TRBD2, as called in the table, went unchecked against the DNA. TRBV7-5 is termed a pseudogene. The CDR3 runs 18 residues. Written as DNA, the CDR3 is TGTGTCAGAAGCGACCCAATAGAAGGGGAGGTCGCCACCGGGGAGCTGTTTTTT. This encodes CVRSDPIEGEVATGELFF.

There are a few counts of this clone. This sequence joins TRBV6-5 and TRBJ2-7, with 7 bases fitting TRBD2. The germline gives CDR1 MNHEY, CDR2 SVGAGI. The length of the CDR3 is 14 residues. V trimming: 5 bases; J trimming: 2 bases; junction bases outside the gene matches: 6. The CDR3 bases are TGTGCCAGCAGTCTGGGGGAGGGAACCTACGAGCAGTACTTC. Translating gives CASSLGEGTYEQYF.

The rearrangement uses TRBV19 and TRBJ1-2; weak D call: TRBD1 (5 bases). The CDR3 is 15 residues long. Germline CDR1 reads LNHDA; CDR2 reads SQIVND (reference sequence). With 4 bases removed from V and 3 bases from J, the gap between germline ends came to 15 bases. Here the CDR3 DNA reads TGTGCCAGTAGTAGGAGGGGCGAGGAACACTATGGCTACACCTTC. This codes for CASSRRGEEHYGYTF.

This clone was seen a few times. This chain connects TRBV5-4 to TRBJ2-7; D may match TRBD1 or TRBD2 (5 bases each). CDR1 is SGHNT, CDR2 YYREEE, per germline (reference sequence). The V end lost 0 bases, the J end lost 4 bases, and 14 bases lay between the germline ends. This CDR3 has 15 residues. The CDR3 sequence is CASSLGPRGEYEQYF. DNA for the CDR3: TGTGCCAGCAGCTTGGGCCCAAGGGGAGAATACGAGCAGTACTTC. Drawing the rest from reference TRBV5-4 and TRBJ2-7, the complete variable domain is ETGVTQSPTHLIKTRGQQVTLRCSSQSGHNTVSWYQQALGQGPQFIFQYYREEENGRGNFPPRFSGLQFPNYSSELNVNALELDDSALYLCASSLGPRGEYEQYFGPGTRLTVT.

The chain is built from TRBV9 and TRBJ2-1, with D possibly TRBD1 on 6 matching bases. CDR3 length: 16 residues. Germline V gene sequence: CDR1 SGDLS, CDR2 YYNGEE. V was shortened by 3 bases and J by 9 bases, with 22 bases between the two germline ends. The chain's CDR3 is CASSADPGWGPGEQFF. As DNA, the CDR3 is TGTGCCAGCAGCGCCGACCCCGGGTGGGGGCCTGGTGAGCAGTTCTTC.

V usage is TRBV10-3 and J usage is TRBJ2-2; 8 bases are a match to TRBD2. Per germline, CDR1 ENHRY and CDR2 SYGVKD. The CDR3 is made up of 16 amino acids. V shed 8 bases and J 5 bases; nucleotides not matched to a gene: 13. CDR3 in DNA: TGTGCCATCGGTCCGGTGCGGGGGGCCGGAACCGGGGAGCTGTTTTTT. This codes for CAIGPVRGAGTGELFF.

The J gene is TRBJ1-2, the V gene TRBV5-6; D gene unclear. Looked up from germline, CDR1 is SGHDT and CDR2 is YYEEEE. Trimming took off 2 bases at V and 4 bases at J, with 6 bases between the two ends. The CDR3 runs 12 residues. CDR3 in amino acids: CASSLLSYGYTF. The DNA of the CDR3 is TGTGCCAGCAGCTTACTGAGCTATGGCTACACCTTC.

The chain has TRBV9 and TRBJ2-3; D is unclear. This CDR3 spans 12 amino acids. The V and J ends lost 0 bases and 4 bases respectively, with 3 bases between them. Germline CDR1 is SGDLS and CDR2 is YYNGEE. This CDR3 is CASSVGSDTQYF. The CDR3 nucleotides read TGTGCCAGCAGCGTAGGATCAGATACGCAGTATTTT.

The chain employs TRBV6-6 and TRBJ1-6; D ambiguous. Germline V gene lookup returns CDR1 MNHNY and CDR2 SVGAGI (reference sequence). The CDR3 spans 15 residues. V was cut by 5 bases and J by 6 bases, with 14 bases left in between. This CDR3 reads CASSPIGPINSPLHF. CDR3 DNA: TGTGCCAGCAGTCCCATCGGACCGATTAATTCACCCCTCCACTTT.

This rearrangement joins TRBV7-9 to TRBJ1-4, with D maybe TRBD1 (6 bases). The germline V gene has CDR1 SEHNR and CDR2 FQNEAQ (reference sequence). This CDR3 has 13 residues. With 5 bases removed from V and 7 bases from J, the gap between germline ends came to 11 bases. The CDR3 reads CASSLRTVEKLFF. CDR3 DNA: TGTGCCAGCAGCCTTCGGACAGTTGAAAAACTGTTTTTT.

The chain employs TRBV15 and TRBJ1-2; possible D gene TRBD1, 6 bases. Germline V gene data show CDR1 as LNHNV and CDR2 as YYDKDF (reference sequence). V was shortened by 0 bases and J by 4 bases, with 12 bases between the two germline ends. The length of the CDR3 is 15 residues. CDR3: CATSRDQGRSYGYTF. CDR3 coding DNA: TGTGCCACCAGCAGAGACCAGGGGCGGTCCTATGGCTACACCTTC.

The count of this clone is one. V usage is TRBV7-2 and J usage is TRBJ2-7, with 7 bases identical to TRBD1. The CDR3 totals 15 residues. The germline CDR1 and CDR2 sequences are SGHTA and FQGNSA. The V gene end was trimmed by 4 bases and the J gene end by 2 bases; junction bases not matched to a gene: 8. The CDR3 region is CASSSSGQKTYEQYF. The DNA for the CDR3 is TGTGCCAGCAGCTCCTCGGGACAGAAAACCTACGAGCAGTACTTC.

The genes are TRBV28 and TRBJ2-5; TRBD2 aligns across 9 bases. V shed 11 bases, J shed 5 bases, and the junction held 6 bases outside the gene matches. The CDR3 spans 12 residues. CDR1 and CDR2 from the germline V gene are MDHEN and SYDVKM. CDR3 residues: CACGGARETQYF. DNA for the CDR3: TGTGCCTGCGGGGGGGCCAGGGAGACCCAGTACTTC.

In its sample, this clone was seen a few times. For the CDR3, the DNA is TGTGCCAGCAGTTACTCGGGTTCGGGAGACTATGGCTACACCTTC. Protein sequence: CASSYSGSGDYGYTF. The chain recombines TRBV6-5 with TRBJ1-2; D remains unclear. The ends were cut back, 0 bases at V and 3 bases at J, with 11 bases in the middle. The CDR3 is made up of 15 amino acids. The germline V gene encodes CDR1 MNHEY and CDR2 SVGAGI.

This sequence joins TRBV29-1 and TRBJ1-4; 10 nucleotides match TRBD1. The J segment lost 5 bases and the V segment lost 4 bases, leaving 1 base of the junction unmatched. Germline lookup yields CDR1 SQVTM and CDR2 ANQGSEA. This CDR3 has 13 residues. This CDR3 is CSVGTGGNEKLFF. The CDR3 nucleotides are TGCAGCGTTGGGACAGGGGGGAATGAAAAACTGTTTTTT.